These 19 T cell receptor beta chains were all obtained from the same sample, sequenced in a study of control samples from healthy donors and cancer patients. TCRdb's table, derived via immunoSEQ multiplex PCR, lists solely in-frame clones and lacks some. The sample holds under 200,000 clones, roughly 91% seen once. The specimen was blood. All receptors derive from a woman aged 25-40 years in good health.

The table lists this clone with a few counts. This sequence joins TRBV6-2 or TRBV6-3 and TRBJ1-5, with D perhaps TRBD1 (5 bases). Between the trimmed V and J ends, which lost 2 bases and 0 bases, there was a span of 8 bases. CDR1 and CDR2 from the germline V gene are MNHEY and SVGEGT. The CDR3 sequence is 15 residues long. DNA of the CDR3: TGTGCCAGCAGTTACGGGGGAGATAGCAATCAGCCCCAGCATTTT. Amino acids: CASSYGGDSNQPQHF.

CDR3 sequence: CASSWGPSNEKLFF. The CDR3 nucleotides are TGTGCCAGCAGCTGGGGACCGAGTAATGAAAAACTGTTTTTT. This chain uses TRBV3-1 (or the pseudogene TRBV3-2) with TRBJ1-4, with a tentative D call TRBD1 (5 bases). The CDR3 length is 14 residues. The V and J ends lost 5 bases and 4 bases respectively, with 11 bases between them. Germline assignment: CDR1 LGHDT and CDR2 YNNKEL (reference sequence).

This rearrangement joins TRBV7-9 to TRBJ1-1; no firm D call. Looked up from germline, CDR1 is SEHNR and CDR2 is FQNEAQ (reference sequence). CDR3 length: 13 residues. V lost 0 bases to trimming and J lost 11 bases, with 13 bases between them. The CDR3 coding sequence is TGTGCCAGCAGCTTAGCAGGGAAATATCGGGCTTTCTTT. Its protein is CASSLAGKYRAFF.

The rearrangement uses TRBV28 and TRBJ2-5, with 8 nucleotides matching TRBD1. The junction had 3 bases not matched to a gene; V was cut back by 5 bases and J by 4 bases. This CDR3 is 13 amino acids long. The V gene's germline CDR1 is MDHEN and CDR2 SYDVKM. Written as DNA, the CDR3 is TGTGCCAGCAGTATGGACAGGGTAGAGACCCAGTACTTC. It is translated as CASSMDRVETQYF.

For this clone: Other DNA variants within this sample encode the same CDR3. The chain recombines TRBV18 with TRBJ1-1; D not certain. The CDR3 consists of 13 residues. Trimming removed 2 bases at V and 5 bases at J, with 9 bases between. Germline values: CDR1 KGHSH, CDR2 LQKENI. The CDR3 DNA reads as TGTGCCAGCTCACCATCCCGTGGGACTGAAGCTTTCTTT. It yields the protein CASSPSRGTEAFF.

This sequence joins TRBV29-1 and TRBJ2-3; a weak D match, TRBD1 (5 bases). The germline V and J ends were trimmed by 4 bases and 2 bases, with 13 bases remaining between them. CDR3 length: 14 amino acids. Germline assignment: CDR1 SQVTM and CDR2 ANQGSEA. The CDR3 sequence: CSVVRQGTTDTQYF. The CDR3 DNA sequence: TGCAGCGTTGTTCGTCAGGGTACCACAGATACGCAGTATTTT.

The gene calls are TRBV30 and TRBJ1-2, with D unresolved. V lost 2 bases and J lost 5, with 15 bases in between. This CDR3 has 14 residues. The germline V gene encodes CDR1 GTSNPN and CDR2 SVGIG (reference sequence). The CDR3 region has the DNA TGTGCCTGGAGTCCGTGGGAGGAAGGGTATGGCTACACCTTC. It is translated as CAWSPWEEGYGYTF.

The genes are TRBV19 and TRBJ1-4; 10 nucleotides line up with TRBD1. The length of the CDR3 is 15 residues. In germline, CDR1 is LNHDA, CDR2 SQIVND (reference sequence). V gave up 7 bases and J gave up 8 bases; unmatched junction bases: 10. CDR3 sequence: CASTSGQGSWEKLFF. CDR3 nucleotides: TGTGCCAGTACCTCGGGACAGGGGTCGTGGGAAAAACTGTTTTTT.

V gene TRBV28 combines with J gene TRBJ1-5; 7 bases align to TRBD1. CDR1 is MDHEN, CDR2 SYDVKM, per germline. V was clipped by 5 bases and J by 3 bases; unmatched bases: 7. CDR3 length: 15 residues. The CDR3 DNA is TGTGCCAGCAGTCCCCGGGACAGAGTCAATCAGCCCCAGCATTTT. As protein: CASSPRDRVNQPQHF.

In this sample, this clone turned up once. V usage is TRBV6-2 or TRBV6-3 and J usage is TRBJ2-1, with D possibly TRBD1 on 6 matching bases. Deletions cut 2 bases from V and 8 bases from J, with 10 bases between. The germline V gene has CDR1 MNHEY and CDR2 SVGEGT. The CDR3 is made up of 13 amino acids. CDR3 residues: CASSYAQGYEQFF. In nucleotides, the CDR3 is TGTGCCAGCAGTTACGCACAGGGTTATGAGCAGTTCTTC.

The rearrangement links TRBV7-9 to TRBJ1-1, with 7 nucleotides matching TRBD1. The CDR3 covers 15 residues. Trimming cost V 5 bases and J 0 bases; bases outside gene matches: 6. Per germline, CDR1 SEHNR and CDR2 FQNEAQ (reference sequence). The CDR3 sequence is CASSLRGTLNTEAFF. The CDR3 DNA is TGTGCCAGCAGCCTCAGGGGGACCTTGAACACTGAAGCTTTCTTT.

The rearrangement joins TRBV10-3 to TRBJ1-2, with 11 nucleotides matching TRBD1. Looked up from germline, CDR1 is ENHRY and CDR2 is SYGVKD. V dropped 4 bases and J dropped 4; count of bases not matched to a gene: 2. The CDR3 consists of 14 residues. The CDR3 bases are TGTGCCATCAGTGGGGACAGGGGGGGCTATGGCTACACCTTC. It specifies CAISGDRGGYGYTF.

This chain uses TRBV12-5 with TRBJ1-6, with D unresolved. V shed 1 base and J shed 2 bases, with 3 bases lying between them. The CDR3 has 14 residues. The germline V gene encodes CDR1 LGHNT and CDR2 FRNRAP. The CDR3 bases are TGTGCTAGTGGTTTGGACCCCTATAATTCACCCCTCCACTTT. This gives the protein CASGLDPYNSPLHF.

The genes are TRBV29-1 and TRBJ2-1; D is undetermined. CDR1 is SQVTM, CDR2 ANQGSEA, per germline. V was shortened by 4 bases and J by 6 bases, with 10 bases between the two germline ends. The CDR3 is made up of 12 amino acids. The CDR3 sequence is CSVAGFANEQFF. The DNA for the CDR3 is TGCAGCGTTGCCGGGTTTGCCAATGAGCAGTTCTTC.

V is TRBV12-3 or TRBV12-4 and J is TRBJ1-2; no firm D call. This CDR3 region has 13 residues. V lost 6 bases and J lost 7, with 15 bases in between. CDR3 protein: CASSSTGGIGYTF. CDR3 DNA sequence: TGTGCCAGCAGCTCCACCGGCGGGATTGGCTACACCTTC.

The V call is TRBV6-4, the J call TRBJ2-1; D is possibly TRBD2 (6 bases). This CDR3 region has 15 residues. The germline V gene has CDR1 MRHNA and CDR2 SNTAGT. V dropped 4 bases and J dropped 0 bases, with 10 bases sitting between them. The CDR3 region has the DNA TGTGCCAGCAGTGTCTCGGGGGACTCCTACAATGAGCAGTTCTTC. It translates to CASSVSGDSYNEQFF.

The V gene is TRBV28, the J gene TRBJ2-5; D gene uncertain. From germline, CDR1 is MDHEN and CDR2 SYDVKM. The germline V and J ends were trimmed by 3 bases and 4 bases, with 9 bases remaining between them. The CDR3 covers 13 residues. The CDR3 reads CASSLGQIETQYF. Written as DNA, the CDR3 is TGTGCCAGCAGTTTGGGCCAGATAGAGACCCAGTACTTC.

The V gene is TRBV29-1, the J gene TRBJ2-5; D unclear. Germline V gene sequence: CDR1 SQVTM, CDR2 ANQGSEA. This CDR3 contains 13 residues. Between the trimmed V and J ends, which lost 3 bases and 2 bases, there was a span of 10 bases. In DNA form, the CDR3 reads TGCAGCGTTGAGGGCCAGCTTCAAGAGACCCAGTACTTC. Residues: CSVEGQLQETQYF.

The V call is TRBV18, the J call TRBJ1-2; D not resolved. Germline V CDR1 and CDR2: KGHSH, LQKENI. The V end was cut by 1 base, the J end by 5 bases, with 5 bases between. This CDR3 has 12 residues. This CDR3 reads CASSPRGYGYTF. In nucleotides, the CDR3 is TGTGCCAGCTCACCACGAGGATATGGCTACACCTTC.